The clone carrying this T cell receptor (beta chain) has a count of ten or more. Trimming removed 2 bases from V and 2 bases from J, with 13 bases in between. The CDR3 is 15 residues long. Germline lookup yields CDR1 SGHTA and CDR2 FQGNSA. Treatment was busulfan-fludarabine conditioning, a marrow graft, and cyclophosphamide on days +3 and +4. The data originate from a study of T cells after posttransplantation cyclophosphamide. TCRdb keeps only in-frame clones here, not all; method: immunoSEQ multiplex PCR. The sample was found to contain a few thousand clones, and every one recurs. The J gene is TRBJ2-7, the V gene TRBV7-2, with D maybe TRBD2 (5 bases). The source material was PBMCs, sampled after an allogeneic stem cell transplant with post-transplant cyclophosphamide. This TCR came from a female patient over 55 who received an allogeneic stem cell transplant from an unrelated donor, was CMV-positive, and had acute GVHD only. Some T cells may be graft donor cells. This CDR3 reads CASSLFAGDTYEQYF. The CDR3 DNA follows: TGTGCCAGCAGCTTATTCGCGGGCGACACCTACGAGCAGTACTTC.